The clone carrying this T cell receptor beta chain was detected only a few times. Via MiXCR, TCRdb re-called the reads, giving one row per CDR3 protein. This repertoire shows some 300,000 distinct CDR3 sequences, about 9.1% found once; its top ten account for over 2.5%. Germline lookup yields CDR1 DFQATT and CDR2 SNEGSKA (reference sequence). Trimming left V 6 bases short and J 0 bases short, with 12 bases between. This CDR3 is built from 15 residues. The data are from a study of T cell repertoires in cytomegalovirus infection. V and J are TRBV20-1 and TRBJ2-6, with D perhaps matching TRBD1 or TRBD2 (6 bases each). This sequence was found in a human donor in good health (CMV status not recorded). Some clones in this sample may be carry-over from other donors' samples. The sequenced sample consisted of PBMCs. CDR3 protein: CSAGGQFSGANVLTF. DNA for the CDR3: TGCAGTGCAGGGGGGCAGTTCTCTGGGGCCAACGTCCTGACTTTC.